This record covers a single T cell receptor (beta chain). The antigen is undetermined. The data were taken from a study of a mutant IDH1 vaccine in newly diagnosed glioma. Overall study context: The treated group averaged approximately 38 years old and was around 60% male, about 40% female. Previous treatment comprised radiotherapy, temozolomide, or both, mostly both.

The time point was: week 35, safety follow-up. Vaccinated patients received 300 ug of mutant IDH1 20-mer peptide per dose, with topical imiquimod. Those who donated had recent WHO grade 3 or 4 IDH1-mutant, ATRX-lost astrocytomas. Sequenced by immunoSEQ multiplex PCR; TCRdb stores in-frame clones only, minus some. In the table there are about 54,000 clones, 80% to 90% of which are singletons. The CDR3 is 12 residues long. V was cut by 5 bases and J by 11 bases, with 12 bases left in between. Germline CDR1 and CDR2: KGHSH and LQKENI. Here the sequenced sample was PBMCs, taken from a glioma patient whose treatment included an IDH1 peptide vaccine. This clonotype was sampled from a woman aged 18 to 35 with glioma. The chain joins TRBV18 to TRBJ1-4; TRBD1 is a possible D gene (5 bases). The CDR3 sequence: CASSTGAGKLFF. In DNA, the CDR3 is TGTGCCAGCTCAACCGGGGCAGGTAAACTGTTTTTT. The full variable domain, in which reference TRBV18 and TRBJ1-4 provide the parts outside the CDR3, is NAGVMQNPRHLVRRRGQEARLRCSPMKGHSHVYWYRQLPEEGLKFMVYLQKENIIDESGMPKERFSAEFPKEGPSILRIQQVVRGDSAAYFCASSTGAGKLFFGSGTQLSVL.